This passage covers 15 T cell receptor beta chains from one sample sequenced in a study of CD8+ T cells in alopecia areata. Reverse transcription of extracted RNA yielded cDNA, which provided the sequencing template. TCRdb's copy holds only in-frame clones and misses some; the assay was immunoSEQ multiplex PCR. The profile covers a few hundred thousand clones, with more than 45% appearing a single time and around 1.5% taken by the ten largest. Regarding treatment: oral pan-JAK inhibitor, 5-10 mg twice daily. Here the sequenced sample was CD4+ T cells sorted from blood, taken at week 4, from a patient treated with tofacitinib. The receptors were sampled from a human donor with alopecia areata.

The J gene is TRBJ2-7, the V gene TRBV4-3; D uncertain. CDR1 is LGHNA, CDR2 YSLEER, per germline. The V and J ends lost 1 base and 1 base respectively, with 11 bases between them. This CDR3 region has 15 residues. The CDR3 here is CASSQGWVGSYEQYF. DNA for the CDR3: TGCGCCAGCAGCCAAGGATGGGTCGGTTCCTACGAGCAGTACTTC.

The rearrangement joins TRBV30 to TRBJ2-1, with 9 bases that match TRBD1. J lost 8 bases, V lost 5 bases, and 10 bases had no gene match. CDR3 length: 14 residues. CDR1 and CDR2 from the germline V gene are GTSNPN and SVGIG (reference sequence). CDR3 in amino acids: CAWLPGQGLHEQFF. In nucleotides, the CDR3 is TGTGCCTGGCTGCCGGGACAGGGACTCCATGAGCAGTTCTTC.

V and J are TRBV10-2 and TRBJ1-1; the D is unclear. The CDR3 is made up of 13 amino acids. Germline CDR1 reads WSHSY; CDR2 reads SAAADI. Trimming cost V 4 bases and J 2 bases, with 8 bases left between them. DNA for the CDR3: TGCGCCAGCAGTGTTCAGCTTAACACTGAAGCTTTCTTT. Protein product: CASSVQLNTEAFF.

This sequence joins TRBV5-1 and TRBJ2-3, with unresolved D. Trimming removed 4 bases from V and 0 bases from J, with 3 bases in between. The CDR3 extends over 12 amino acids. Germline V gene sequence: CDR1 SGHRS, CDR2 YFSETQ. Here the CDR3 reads CASSGSTDTQYF. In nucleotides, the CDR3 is TGCGCCAGCAGCGGCAGCACAGATACGCAGTATTTT.

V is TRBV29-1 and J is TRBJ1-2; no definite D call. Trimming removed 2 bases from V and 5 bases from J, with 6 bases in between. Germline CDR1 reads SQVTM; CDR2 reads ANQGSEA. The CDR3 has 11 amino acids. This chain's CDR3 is CSVEYGYGYTF. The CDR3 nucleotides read TGCAGCGTTGAATATGGGTATGGCTACACCTTC.

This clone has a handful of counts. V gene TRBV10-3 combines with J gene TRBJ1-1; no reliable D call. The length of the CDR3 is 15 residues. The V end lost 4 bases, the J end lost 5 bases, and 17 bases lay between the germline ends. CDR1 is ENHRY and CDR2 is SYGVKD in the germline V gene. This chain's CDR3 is CAISGGPGSETEAFF. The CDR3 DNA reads TGTGCCATCAGTGGAGGACCAGGTTCTGAGACTGAAGCTTTCTTT.

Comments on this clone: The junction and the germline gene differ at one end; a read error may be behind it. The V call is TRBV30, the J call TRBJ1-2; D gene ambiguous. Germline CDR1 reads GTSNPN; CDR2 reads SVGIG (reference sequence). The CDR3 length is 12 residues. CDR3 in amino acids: CAWSPQEDGYAF. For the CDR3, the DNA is TGTGCCTGGAGTCCCCAGGAGGATGGCTACGCCTTC.

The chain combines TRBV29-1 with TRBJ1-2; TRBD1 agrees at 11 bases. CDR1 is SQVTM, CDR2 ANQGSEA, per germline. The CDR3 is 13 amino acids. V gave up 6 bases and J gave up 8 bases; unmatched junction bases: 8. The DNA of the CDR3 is TGCAGCGTGAGTTGGGACAGGGGGTCCGGCTACACCTTC. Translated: CSVSWDRGSGYTF.

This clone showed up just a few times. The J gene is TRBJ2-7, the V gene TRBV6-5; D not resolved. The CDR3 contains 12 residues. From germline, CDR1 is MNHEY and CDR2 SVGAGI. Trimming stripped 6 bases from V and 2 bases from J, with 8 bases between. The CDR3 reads CASRRHPYEQYF. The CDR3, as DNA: TGTGCCAGCAGACGACACCCCTACGAGCAGTACTTC.

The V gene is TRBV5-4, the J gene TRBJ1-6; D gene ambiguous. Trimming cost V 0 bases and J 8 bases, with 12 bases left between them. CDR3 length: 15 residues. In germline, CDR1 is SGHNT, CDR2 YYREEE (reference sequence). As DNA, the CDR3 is TGTGCCAGCAGCTTGGAAGTGCGGAGTGATTCACCCCTCCACTTT. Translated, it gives CASSLEVRSDSPLHF. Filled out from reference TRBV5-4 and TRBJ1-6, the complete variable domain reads ETGVTQSPTHLIKTRGQQVTLRCSSQSGHNTVSWYQQALGQGPQFIFQYYREEENGRGNFPPRFSGLQFPNYSSELNVNALELDDSALYLCASSLEVRSDSPLHFGNGTRLTVT.

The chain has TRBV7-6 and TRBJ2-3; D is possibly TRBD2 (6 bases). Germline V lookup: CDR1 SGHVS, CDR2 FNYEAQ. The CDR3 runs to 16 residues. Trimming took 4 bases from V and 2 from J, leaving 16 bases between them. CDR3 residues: CASSSSGDSHTDTQYF. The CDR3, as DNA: TGTGCCAGCAGCTCGTCCGGGGACTCGCACACAGATACGCAGTATTTT.

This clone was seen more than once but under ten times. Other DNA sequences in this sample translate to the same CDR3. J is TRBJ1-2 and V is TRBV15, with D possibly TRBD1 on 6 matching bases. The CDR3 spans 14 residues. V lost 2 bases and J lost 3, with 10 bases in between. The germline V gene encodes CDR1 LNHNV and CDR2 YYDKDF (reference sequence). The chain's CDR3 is CATSRSTGHYGYTF. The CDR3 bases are TGTGCCACCAGCAGATCGACAGGTCACTATGGCTACACCTTC.

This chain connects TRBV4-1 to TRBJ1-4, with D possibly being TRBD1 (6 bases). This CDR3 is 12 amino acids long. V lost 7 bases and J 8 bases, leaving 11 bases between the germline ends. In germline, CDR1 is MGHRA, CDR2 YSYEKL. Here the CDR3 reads CASKGVDEKLFF. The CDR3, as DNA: TGCGCCAGCAAGGGGGTAGACGAAAAACTGTTTTTT.

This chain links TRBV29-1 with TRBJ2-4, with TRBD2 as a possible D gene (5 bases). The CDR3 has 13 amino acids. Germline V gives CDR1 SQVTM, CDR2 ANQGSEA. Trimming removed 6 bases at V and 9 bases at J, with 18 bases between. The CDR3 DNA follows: TGCAGCGTCGCCGGGCGGGCAGCGAGCATTCAGTACTTC. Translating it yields CSVAGRAASIQYF.

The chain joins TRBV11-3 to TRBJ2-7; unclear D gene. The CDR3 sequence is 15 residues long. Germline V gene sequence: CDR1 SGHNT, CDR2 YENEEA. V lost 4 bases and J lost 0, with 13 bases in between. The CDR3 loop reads CASSYAGPYSYEQYF. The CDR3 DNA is TGTGCCAGCAGCTACGCCGGACCTTACTCCTACGAGCAGTACTTC.